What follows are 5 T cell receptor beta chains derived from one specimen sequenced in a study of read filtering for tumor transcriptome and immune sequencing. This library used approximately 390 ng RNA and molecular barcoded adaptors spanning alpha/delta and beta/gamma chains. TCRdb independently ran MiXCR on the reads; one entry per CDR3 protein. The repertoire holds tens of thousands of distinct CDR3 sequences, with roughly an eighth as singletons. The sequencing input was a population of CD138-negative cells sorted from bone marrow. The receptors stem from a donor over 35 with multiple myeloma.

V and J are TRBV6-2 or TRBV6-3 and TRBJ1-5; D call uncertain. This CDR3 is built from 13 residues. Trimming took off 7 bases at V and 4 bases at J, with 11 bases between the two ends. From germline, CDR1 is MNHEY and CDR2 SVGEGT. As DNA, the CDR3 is TGTGCCAGCACAGCTGCGGGGAATCAGCCCCAGCATTTT. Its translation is CASTAAGNQPQHF.

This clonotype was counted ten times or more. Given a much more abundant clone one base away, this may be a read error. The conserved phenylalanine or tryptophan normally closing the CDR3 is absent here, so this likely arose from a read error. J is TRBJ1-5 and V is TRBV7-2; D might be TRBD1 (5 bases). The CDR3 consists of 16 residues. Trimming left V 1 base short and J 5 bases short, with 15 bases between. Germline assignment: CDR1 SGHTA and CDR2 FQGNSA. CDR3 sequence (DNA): TGTGCCAGCAGCTTAGGCTCAGGGAGAATTCATCAGCCCCAGCATTCT. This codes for CASSLGSGRIHQPQHS.

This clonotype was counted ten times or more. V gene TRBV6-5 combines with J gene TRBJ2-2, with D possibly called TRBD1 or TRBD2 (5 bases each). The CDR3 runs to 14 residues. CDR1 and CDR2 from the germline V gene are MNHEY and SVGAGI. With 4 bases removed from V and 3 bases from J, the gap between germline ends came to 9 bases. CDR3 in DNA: TGTGCCAGCAGTTCCGGGACCGACACCGGGGAGCTGTTTTTT. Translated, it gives CASSSGTDTGELFF.

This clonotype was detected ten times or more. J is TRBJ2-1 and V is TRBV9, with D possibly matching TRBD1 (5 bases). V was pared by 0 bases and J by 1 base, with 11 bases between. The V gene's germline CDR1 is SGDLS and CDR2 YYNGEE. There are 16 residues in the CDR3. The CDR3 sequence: CASSVATDLSYNEQFF. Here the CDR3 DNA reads TGTGCCAGCAGCGTAGCGACAGATTTATCCTACAATGAGCAGTTCTTC.

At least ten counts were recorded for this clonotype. This CDR3 reads CASSPMGREQQFF. As DNA, the CDR3 is TGTGCCAGCAGCCCCATGGGGCGGGAGCAACAGTTCTTC. V gene TRBV7-2 combines with J gene TRBJ2-1, with 7 bases matching TRBD2. V shed 5 bases, J shed 13 bases, and the junction held 11 bases outside the gene matches. The CDR3 loop spans 13 amino acids. The V gene's germline CDR1 is SGHTA and CDR2 FQGNSA.